The 30 T cell receptor beta chains in this list originate from one sample, sequenced in a study of CD8+ T cells in alopecia areata. Following extraction, RNA underwent reverse transcription to cDNA, which served as the sequencing template. Only in-frame clones appear in the TCRdb table, and some are missing; sequencing was by immunoSEQ multiplex PCR. The data show 150,000 to 200,000 clones, less than 80% seen once. The sequencing used CD8+ T cells sorted from blood, collected at week 0. These receptors were taken from a human donor with alopecia areata.

The sample holds a few counts of this clone. The rearrangement links TRBV19 to TRBJ2-7; TRBD1 might be the D (5 bases). The CDR3 is made up of 12 amino acids. The V gene lost 1 base and the J gene lost 9 bases, with 10 bases spanning the gap. Germline loops: CDR1 LNHDA, CDR2 SQIVND (reference sequence). In nucleotides, the CDR3 is TGTGCCAGTAGTATAGGAGACAGTCGGCAGTACTTC. Encoded protein: CASSIGDSRQYF.

The chain is built from TRBV5-6 and TRBJ2-1, with TRBD2 matching over 9 bases. CDR1 and CDR2 (germline): SGHDT, YYEEEE. The ends lost 4 bases at V and 6 bases at J; junction bases unmatched: 8. CDR3 length: 15 amino acids. CDR3 nucleotides: TGTGCCAGCAGCATCAGCGGGGGGCCCCCCAATGAGCAGTTCTTC. Protein product: CASSISGGPPNEQFF.

J is TRBJ1-5 and V is TRBV30; D possibly corresponds to TRBD1 (6 bases). The length of the CDR3 is 14 residues. V was cut by 3 bases and J by 6 bases, with 15 bases left in between. Germline V gene data show CDR1 as GTSNPN and CDR2 as SVGIG (reference sequence). CDR3 sequence: CAWSVGQGTQPQHF. The CDR3 nucleotides read TGTGCCTGGAGCGTAGGCCAGGGGACTCAGCCCCAGCATTTT. Full variable domain (rest looked up from reference TRBV30 and TRBJ1-5): SQTIHQWPATLVQPVGSPLSLECTVEGTSNPNLYWYRQAAGRGLQLLFYSVGIGQISSEVPQNLSASRPQDRQFILSSKKLLLSDSGFYLCAWSVGQGTQPQHFGDGTRLSIL.

Only a few counts were recorded for this clone. This chain links TRBV29-1 with TRBJ2-2, with TRBD1 matching over 7 bases. The CDR3 runs to 13 residues. V lost 8 bases, J lost 0 bases, and 3 bases stayed unmatched. The germline V gene encodes CDR1 SQVTM and CDR2 ANQGSEA. The CDR3 protein is CSTTGANTGELFF. CDR3 coding DNA: TGCAGCACTACAGGGGCGAACACCGGGGAGCTGTTTTTT.

This chain uses TRBV4-1 with TRBJ2-7, with D unresolved. Per the germline V gene, CDR1 is MGHRA and CDR2 is YSYEKL. The CDR3 is 13 amino acids. Trimming shortened V by 1 base and J by 2 bases, and 6 bases separated the two germline ends. Written as DNA, the CDR3 is TGCGCCAGCAGCCAAGGGCGGACCTACGAGCAGTACTTC. This translates into CASSQGRTYEQYF.

This clone was recorded at least ten times. This chain uses TRBV14 with TRBJ2-1; D may correspond to TRBD1 or TRBD2 (5 bases each). The CDR3 totals 16 residues. Germline assignment: CDR1 SGHDN and CDR2 FVKESK. Deletions cut 4 bases from V and 2 bases from J, with 15 bases between. CDR3 region: CASSLLGTATYNEQFF. The DNA of the CDR3 is TGTGCCAGCAGCCTTCTCGGGACGGCCACCTACAATGAGCAGTTCTTC.

The table lists this clone with a few counts. The rearrangement joins TRBV5-1 to TRBJ1-2; perhaps TRBD1 as D (6 bases). Trimming pared 3 bases from V and 2 bases from J, leaving 14 bases between. Looked up from germline, CDR1 is SGHRS and CDR2 is YFSETQ. This CDR3 region has 15 residues. The CDR3 spells CASSYLGQRNYGYTF. The DNA for the CDR3 is TGCGCCAGCAGCTACTTAGGACAGAGGAACTATGGCTACACCTTC. The variable domain in full, completed from reference TRBV5-1 and TRBJ1-2, reads KAGVTQTPRYLIKTRGQQVTLSCSPISGHRSVSWYQQTPGQGLQFLFEYFSETQRNKGNFPGRFSGRQFSNSRSEMNVSTLELGDSALYLCASSYLGQRNYGYTFGSGTRLTVV.

This clone was detected once. This rearrangement joins TRBV30 to TRBJ2-1; no clear D. The length of the CDR3 is 12 residues. The germline V gene encodes CDR1 GTSNPN and CDR2 SVGIG (reference sequence). With 5 bases removed from V and 0 bases from J, the gap between germline ends came to 5 bases. In DNA, the CDR3 is TGTGCCTGGGCTTACTCCTACAATGAGCAGTTCTTC. It is translated as CAWAYSYNEQFF.

The chain joins TRBV19 to TRBJ2-1; D possibly corresponds to TRBD1 (6 bases). There are 17 residues in the CDR3. Deletions cut 5 bases from V and 6 bases from J, with 23 bases between. Germline values: CDR1 LNHDA, CDR2 SQIVND (reference sequence). CDR3 DNA: TGTGCCAGTAGTGGAGAAACAGGGATCTCCGACCGCAATGAGCAGTTCTTC. Protein product: CASSGETGISDRNEQFF.

This clone was seen only a few times. This CDR3 is also generated by other DNA sequences in the sample. The V call is TRBV2, the J call TRBJ1-3, with no clear D. The length of the CDR3 is 13 residues. Germline V gives CDR1 SNHLY, CDR2 FYNNEI. With 6 bases removed from V and 0 bases from J, the gap between germline ends came to 6 bases. The CDR3 loop reads CASRASSGNTIYF. CDR3 sequence (DNA): TGTGCCAGCAGGGCGAGCTCTGGAAACACCATATATTTT.

Turning to this clone: It is likely a read error, because the conserved phenylalanine at the end of the CDR3 is missing. This chain uses TRBV29-1 with TRBJ1-1; D may be TRBD1 (6 bases). CDR3 size: 10 residues. Looked up from germline, CDR1 is SQVTM and CDR2 is ANQGSEA. V dropped 7 bases and J dropped 5 bases, with 8 bases sitting between them. The CDR3 nucleotides are TGCAGCGGGGGGCAAACTGAAGCTTTCCTT. Protein: CSGGQTEAFL.

The J gene is TRBJ2-7, the V gene TRBV6-6, with D unresolved. The germline gives CDR1 MNHNY, CDR2 SVGAGI (reference sequence). CDR3 length: 11 residues. The germline V and J ends were trimmed by 7 bases and 3 bases, with 7 bases remaining between them. As DNA, the CDR3 is TGTGCCAGCACATACAGCTACGAGCAGTACTTC. Amino acid sequence: CASTYSYEQYF.

The CDR3 here is CASSHSPYTGVNSPLHF. The CDR3 nucleotides are TGCGCCAGCAGTCATTCCCCCTATACAGGGGTGAATTCACCCCTCCACTTT. The chain couples TRBV23-1 to TRBJ1-6; 7 nucleotides line up with TRBD1. TRBV23-1 is filed as an ORF, its function uncertain. CDR3 length: 17 amino acids. The ends lost 3 bases at V and 7 bases at J; junction bases unmatched: 12.

This sequence joins TRBV29-1 and TRBJ2-7; TRBD2 aligns across 8 bases. The CDR3 runs 13 residues. The junction had 4 bases not matched to a gene; V was cut back by 4 bases and J by 2 bases. The germline V gene has CDR1 SQVTM and CDR2 ANQGSEA. Here the CDR3 DNA reads TGCAGCGTTGGTAGCGGGATGCCCTACGAGCAGTACTTC. Protein product: CSVGSGMPYEQYF.

V usage is TRBV27 and J usage is TRBJ2-2; TRBD1 agrees at 8 bases. CDR3 length: 15 amino acids. Germline trimming cut 6 bases from V and 1 base from J; bases unmatched to any gene: 4. CDR1 and CDR2 (germline): MNHEY, SMNVEV (reference sequence). The CDR3, as DNA: TGTGCCAGCAGGGTTACAGGGGGGAACACCGGGGAGCTGTTTTTT. Amino acid sequence: CASRVTGGNTGELFF.

V usage is TRBV11-2 and J usage is TRBJ1-6, with TRBD1 matching 10 bases. The V segment lost 4 bases and the J segment 6 bases; nucleotides outside the gene matches: 6. There are 16 residues in the CDR3. CDR1 and CDR2 from the germline V gene are SGHAT and FQNNGV. The CDR3 DNA reads TGTGCCAGCAGCTATACCGGGACAGGGGTTAATTCACCCCTCCACTTT. Translation: CASSYTGTGVNSPLHF.

The V call is TRBV30, the J call TRBJ2-6; D is undetermined. The CDR3 sequence is 15 residues long. Trimming removed 0 bases from V and 4 bases from J, with 10 bases in between. From germline, CDR1 is GTSNPN and CDR2 SVGIG (reference sequence). This chain's CDR3 is CAWSVWVSGANVLTF. The CDR3 bases are TGTGCCTGGAGTGTATGGGTCTCCGGGGCCAACGTCCTGACTTTC. The full variable domain, with the rest looked up from reference TRBV30 and TRBJ2-6, is SQTIHQWPATLVQPVGSPLSLECTVEGTSNPNLYWYRQAAGRGLQLLFYSVGIGQISSEVPQNLSASRPQDRQFILSSKKLLLSDSGFYLCAWSVWVSGANVLTFGAGSRLTVL.

The rearrangement links TRBV7-2 to TRBJ2-3; 8 nucleotides align to TRBD1. This CDR3 contains 17 residues. V gave up 6 bases and J gave up 3 bases; unmatched junction bases: 14. CDR1 and CDR2 (germline): SGHTA, FQGNSA. CDR3 sequence reads: CASRGDRGWGITDTQYF. For the CDR3, the DNA is TGTGCCAGCAGGGGAGACAGGGGATGGGGTATAACAGATACGCAGTATTTT.

This clone was seen just once. V is TRBV14 and J is TRBJ2-5, with D unclear. This CDR3 is built from 14 residues. Trimming cost V 2 bases and J 0 bases, with 7 bases left between them. CDR1 is SGHDN and CDR2 is FVKESK in the germline V gene. The CDR3 DNA reads TGTGCCAGCAGCCAATCCGGGTACCAAGAGACCCAGTACTTC. Protein sequence: CASSQSGYQETQYF. Looking up the rest from reference TRBV14 and TRBJ2-5 gives the full variable domain: EAGVTQFPSHSVIEKGQTVTLRCDPISGHDNLYWYRRVMGKEIKFLLHFVKESKQDESGMPNNRFLAERTGGTYSTLKVQPAELEDSGVYFCASSQSGYQETQYFGPGTRLLVL.

This clone has only one observation. The chain uses TRBV7-6 and TRBJ2-7; D perhaps matches TRBD1 (6 bases). This CDR3 is built from 14 residues. Germline CDR1 and CDR2: SGHVS and FNYEAQ. V was clipped by 1 base and J by 5 bases, with 12 bases between them. DNA of the CDR3: TGTGCCAGCAGCTTAGAGGGGGTCTGGCACGAGCAGTACTTC. The encoded protein is CASSLEGVWHEQYF. Full variable domain (missing parts from reference TRBV7-6 and TRBJ2-7): GAGVSQSPRYKVTKRGQDVALRCDPISGHVSLYWYRQALGQGPEFLTYFNYEAQQDKSGLPNDRFSAERPEGSISTLTIQRTEQRDSAMYRCASSLEGVWHEQYFGPGTRLTVT.

V is TRBV2 and J is TRBJ1-5; tentatively, D is TRBD1 (6 bases). The germline gives CDR1 SNHLY, CDR2 FYNNEI. The CDR3 extends over 16 amino acids. Trimming took 1 base from V and 3 from J, leaving 13 bases between them. CDR3 in amino acids: CASSEGNRAPNQPQHF. As DNA, the CDR3 is TGTGCCAGCAGTGAAGGGAACAGGGCCCCCAATCAGCCCCAGCATTTT.

This clone has a handful of counts. The V gene is TRBV5-6, the J gene TRBJ1-2, with a weak D call TRBD1 (5 bases). Germline loops: CDR1 SGHDT, CDR2 YYEEEE. Trimming pared 0 bases from V and 4 bases from J, leaving 10 bases between. The CDR3 has 14 residues. The CDR3 DNA sequence: TGTGCCAGCAGCTTGGGGGACGGAATCTATGGCTACACCTTC. It encodes CASSLGDGIYGYTF. Filled out from reference TRBV5-6 and TRBJ1-2, the complete variable domain reads DAGVTQSPTHLIKTRGQQVTLRCSPKSGHDTVSWYQQALGQGPQFIFQYYEEEERQRGNFPDRFSGHQFPNYSSELNVNALLLGDSALYLCASSLGDGIYGYTFGSGTRLTVV.

This clone has more than one count but fewer than ten. CDR3 residues: CASSPQEQHYNEQFF. CDR3 in DNA: TGTGCCAGCAGCCCCCAGGAACAGCACTACAATGAGCAGTTCTTC. V usage is TRBV7-2 and J usage is TRBJ2-1; D call uncertain. The CDR3 runs to 15 residues. From germline, CDR1 is SGHTA and CDR2 FQGNSA. V was pared by 5 bases and J by 3 bases, with 14 bases between.

The V call is TRBV29-1, the J call TRBJ2-1; 8 bases agree with TRBD1. CDR1 and CDR2 (germline): SQVTM, ANQGSEA. V trimming: 7 bases; J trimming: 1 base; junction bases outside the gene matches: 6. This CDR3 has 14 amino acids. CDR3 loop: CSAQDRGSYNEQFF. The CDR3 DNA reads TGCAGCGCCCAAGACAGGGGATCCTACAATGAGCAGTTCTTC.

This clone was seen a handful of times. In nucleotides, the CDR3 is TGTGCCAGCAGCCCGGGACAGGTATGGAACACTGAAGCTTTCTTT. Its protein product is CASSPGQVWNTEAFF. The V call is TRBV5-5, the J call TRBJ1-1; 8 positions match TRBD1. The CDR3 extends over 15 amino acids. Germline V gives CDR1 SGHKS, CDR2 YYEKEE (reference sequence). After removal of 4 bases from V and 1 base from J, the junction contained 6 bases not matched to a gene.

In regard to this clone: Other DNA sequences in the same sample also yield this CDR3. The chain is built from TRBV11-2 and TRBJ1-2, with a possible D match to TRBD1 (5 bases). The germline gives CDR1 SGHAT, CDR2 FQNNGV. There are 14 residues in the CDR3. V was clipped by 5 bases and J by 3 bases, with 13 bases between them. The CDR3 DNA sequence: TGTGCCAGCAGCCCTGGGACCGGGCACTATGGCTACACCTTC. Its protein product is CASSPGTGHYGYTF.

The V and J genes are TRBV10-3 and TRBJ2-7, with D perhaps matching TRBD2 (6 bases). This CDR3 spans 12 amino acids. V gave up 5 bases and J gave up 3 bases, with 8 bases separating them. Germline-derived CDR1 and CDR2 are ENHRY and SYGVKD. CDR3 sequence: CAISTGDYEQYF. In DNA, the CDR3 is TGTGCCATCAGTACGGGGGACTACGAGCAGTACTTC.

The chain recombines TRBV11-2 with TRBJ2-7, with 7 bases aligning to TRBD1. Germline lookup yields CDR1 SGHAT and CDR2 FQNNGV. The CDR3 is 15 amino acids. V lost 2 bases to trimming and J lost 3 bases; unmatched junction nucleotides: 7. The CDR3 loop reads CASSLSRDRVYEQYF. The CDR3 nucleotides read TGTGCCAGCAGCTTATCCCGAGACAGGGTCTACGAGCAGTACTTC.

The CDR3 region is CASSVAAGPSYTF. The CDR3 region has the DNA TGTGCCAGCAGCGTAGCGGCGGGCCCCTCCTACACCTTC. This chain links TRBV9 with TRBJ1-2; no clear D gene. The CDR3 totals 13 residues. Germline assignment: CDR1 SGDLS and CDR2 YYNGEE. V was clipped by 0 bases and J by 10 bases, with 13 bases between them.

A few counts support this clone. The chain combines TRBV28 with TRBJ1-4, with 8 bases aligning to TRBD1. Germline loops: CDR1 MDHEN, CDR2 SYDVKM. There are 14 residues in the CDR3. The junction had 5 bases not matched to a gene; V was cut back by 6 bases and J by 5 bases. CDR3 sequence (DNA): TGTGCCAGCAGGACGGACAGGGAGAATGAAAAACTGTTTTTT. It yields the protein CASRTDRENEKLFF.